The 3 T cell receptor beta chains below were found in one sample sequenced in a study of spatial heterogeneity in lung cancer. Indicated time point: sample taken at primary tumor resection. From tumor, nontumor lung or frozen PBMC, whole RNA was taken unsorted for sequencing. One entry per CDR3 protein results from TCRdb running MiXCR on the 5' RACE reads. This sample yields tens of thousands of distinct CDR3 sequences, of which 5.2% are seen a single time; 29% belongs to the top ten. Sequenced here: PBMCs, sampled at surgery. Receptor source: a female donor with early-stage non-small cell lung cancer.

This clonotype occurred many times. The genes are TRBV20-1 and TRBJ1-5; maybe TRBD1 (5 bases). V lost 4 bases to trimming and J lost 2 bases, with 15 bases between them. This CDR3 contains 15 residues. The germline gives CDR1 DFQATT, CDR2 SNEGSKA (reference sequence). CDR3 in amino acids: CSAKAAGFGNQPQHF. In DNA form, the CDR3 reads TGCAGTGCTAAGGCCGCAGGGTTCGGCAATCAGCCCCAGCATTTT.

This clonotype was counted ten times or more. The chain carries TRBV12-3 or TRBV12-4 and TRBJ2-1, with TRBD1 as a possible D gene (6 bases). The ends were cut back, 6 bases at V and 9 bases at J, with 15 bases in the middle. The CDR3 totals 13 residues. The CDR3 bases are TGTGCCAGCAGCCAGACCAAACAGGGTGAGCAGTTCTTC. Translated, it gives CASSQTKQGEQFF.

The chain uses TRBV10-3 and TRBJ2-7; 7 nucleotides line up with TRBD1. Germline CDR1 and CDR2: ENHRY and SYGVKD. The J segment lost 2 bases and the V segment lost 5 bases, leaving 3 bases of the junction unmatched. The CDR3 covers 13 residues. The CDR3 bases are TGTGCCATCAGTATGACAGGGACCTACGAGCAGTACTTC. Translating it yields CAISMTGTYEQYF.